Reported below is one T cell receptor beta chain. Antigen: not known. The entry originates in a study of immune characteristics of hereditary and idiopathic chronic pancreatitis. The study's findings and limits: Vbeta-Jbeta usage, including TRBV10, TRBV19, TRBV23 and TRBV5, differed by pancreatitis type.

Sequencing used immunoSEQ multiplex PCR; TCRdb keeps in-frame clones, though not all of them. The table lists roughly 2,000 clones, around four fifths of them singletons, with around 17% in the top ten. Chronic pancreatitis tissue was collected during total pancreatectomy with islet autotransplantation. V lost 1 base and J lost 11, with 9 bases in between. CDR3 size: 11 residues. CDR1 is SQVTM and CDR2 is ANQGSEA in the germline V gene. Sequencing used pancreas tissue with idiopathic chronic pancreatitis. The TCR was taken from a human donor with chronic pancreatitis. The V and J genes are TRBV29-1 and TRBJ1-5, with a weak D call TRBD1 (5 bases). In nucleotides, the CDR3 is TGCAGCGTTGAAGTTGGGGGGGCCCAGCATTTT. It is translated as CSVEVGGAQHF. Full variable domain (remainder filled in from reference TRBV29-1 and TRBJ1-5): SAVISQKPSRDICQRGTSLTIQCQVDSQVTMMFWYRQQPGQSLTLIATANQGSEATYESGFVIDKFPISRPNLTFSTLTVSNMSPEDSSIYLCSVEVGGAQHFGDGTRLSIL.